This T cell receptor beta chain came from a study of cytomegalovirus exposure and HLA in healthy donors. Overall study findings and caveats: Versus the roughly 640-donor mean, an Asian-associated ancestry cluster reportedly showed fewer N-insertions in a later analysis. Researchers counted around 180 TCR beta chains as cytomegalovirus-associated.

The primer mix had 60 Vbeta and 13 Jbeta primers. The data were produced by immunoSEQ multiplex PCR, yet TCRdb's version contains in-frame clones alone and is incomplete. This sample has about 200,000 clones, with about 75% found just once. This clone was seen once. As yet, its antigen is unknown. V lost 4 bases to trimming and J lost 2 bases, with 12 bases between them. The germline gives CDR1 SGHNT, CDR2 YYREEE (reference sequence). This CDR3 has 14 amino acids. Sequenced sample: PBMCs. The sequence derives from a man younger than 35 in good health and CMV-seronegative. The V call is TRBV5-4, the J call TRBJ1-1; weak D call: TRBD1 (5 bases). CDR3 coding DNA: TGTGCCAGCAGCGCGGACACCGTCAACACTGAAGCTTTCTTT. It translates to CASSADTVNTEAFF.